This record concerns one TCR beta chain sequence. These data come from a study of blood T cell repertoires in COVID-19. Overall study: Some COVID-19 samples were acute and others convalescent; all came from the United States, Italy and Spain. T cells, B-cell-depleted T cells, or PBMCs provided the cDNA or gDNA that served as material.

Method: immunoSEQ multiplex PCR; TCRdb's copy keeps in-frame clones and lacks some. Among about 210,000 clones listed, more than 75% were seen once. CDR3 size: 15 residues. Germline V lookup: CDR1 MNHEY, CDR2 SMNVEV (reference sequence). With 5 bases removed from V and 4 bases from J, the gap between germline ends came to 18 bases. Sequenced input: peripheral blood. The receptor comes from a middle-aged woman with acute or convalescent COVID-19. The J gene is TRBJ2-7, the V gene TRBV27; D possibly corresponds to TRBD1 (6 bases). The CDR3 region is CASSAQGSIMYEQYF. The CDR3 DNA reads TGTGCCAGCAGTGCACAGGGTAGTATTATGTACGAGCAGTACTTC.